This TCR beta chain stems from a study of shared T cell receptors in the human thymus. V shed 4 bases and J 1 base; nucleotides not matched to a gene: 6. CDR3 size: 16 residues. Germline V CDR1 and CDR2: ENHRY, SYGVKD. The repertoire was sequenced with immunoSEQ multiplex PCR; TCRdb's copy has only in-frame clones and lacks some. The sample consists of 550,000 to 800,000 clones, 70% to 90% of them appearing once. The sample was also reused in another study, on human thymus T cells. Turning to that study: Thymic tissue was derived from resections collected during corrective heart surgery. Thymic and blood repertoires seemed to show skewed V and J gene use.

The receptor comes from a girl less than two years old with a congenital heart defect. The J gene is TRBJ2-2, the V gene TRBV10-3; TRBD1 matches 7 bases. Sequencing input: thymocytes. CDR3 nucleotides: TGTGCCATCAGTGGAGGGACAGTAATGAACACCGGGGAGCTGTTTTTT. Translating gives CAISGGTVMNTGELFF.